The 13 T cell receptor beta chains below all came from one sample that was sequenced in a study of CD8 T cells in ankylosing spondylitis. TCRdb reprocessed the 5' RACE reads with MiXCR, giving one entry per CDR3 protein. The data show about 27,000 distinct CDR3 sequences, approximately 8% seen once. The specimen was blood. These receptors all stem from a male donor with ankylosing spondylitis or in good health (not recorded which).

J is TRBJ2-4 and V is TRBV6-5; D gene ambiguous. V was pared by 5 bases and J by 3 bases, with 11 bases between. The CDR3 sequence is 14 residues long. Germline assignment: CDR1 MNHEY and CDR2 SVGAGI. The CDR3 here is CASSPGSNKNIQYF. CDR3 nucleotides: TGTGCCAGCAGTCCCGGGTCTAACAAAAACATTCAGTACTTC.

This clonotype was counted ten times or more. The chain uses TRBV20-1 and TRBJ2-1, with 9 bases aligning to TRBD2. CDR1 and CDR2 from the germline V gene are DFQATT and SNEGSKA (reference sequence). With 0 bases clipped from V and 3 bases from J, the junction kept 6 bases outside the gene matches. The CDR3 extends over 16 amino acids. The CDR3: CSARDRTSEGYNEQFF. Here the CDR3 DNA reads TGCAGTGCTAGAGATCGGACTAGCGAGGGCTACAATGAGCAGTTCTTC.

This clonotype was seen more than once but under ten times. The chain links TRBV7-2 to TRBJ2-1; a possible D gene is TRBD1 (5 bases). This CDR3 has 17 amino acids. V was cut by 5 bases and J by 7 bases, with 24 bases left in between. Looked up from germline, CDR1 is SGHTA and CDR2 is FQGNSA. The CDR3 region is CASSPWGSVGFLNEQFF. The CDR3 nucleotides read TGTGCCAGCAGCCCGTGGGGCTCCGTGGGATTTTTGAATGAGCAGTTCTTC.

V is TRBV4-3 and J is TRBJ2-2, with D hard to call. CDR1 and CDR2 from the germline V gene are LGHNA and YSLEER. The CDR3 totals 15 residues. V was cut by 1 base and J by 6 bases, with 12 bases left in between. CDR3 in DNA: TGCGCCAGCAGCCAAGGGTATTTGAATGCCGGGGAGCTGTTTTTT. Encoded protein: CASSQGYLNAGELFF.

This clonotype has at least ten counts. The chain recombines TRBV20-1 with TRBJ2-5, with 9 bases matching TRBD1. The CDR3 has 14 amino acids. Trimming removed 6 bases from V and 3 bases from J; junction bases left unmatched: 8. The germline V gene encodes CDR1 DFQATT and CDR2 SNEGSKA (reference sequence). The CDR3 here is CSAWTGVGKETQYF. CDR3 in DNA: TGCAGTGCCTGGACAGGGGTTGGGAAAGAGACCCAGTACTTC.

This clonotype showed up many times. The gene calls are TRBV27 and TRBJ2-1, with D possibly TRBD1 on 7 matching bases. Germline lookup yields CDR1 MNHEY and CDR2 SMNVEV (reference sequence). The CDR3 is 15 residues long. V was cut by 6 bases and J by 9 bases, with 21 bases left in between. Here the CDR3 reads CASRTGDRKAGEQFF. The CDR3 DNA sequence: TGTGCCAGCAGAACAGGGGACCGGAAAGCGGGTGAGCAGTTCTTC.

This clonotype was seen a handful of times. The chain combines TRBV9 with TRBJ1-1; D gene unclear. CDR1 is SGDLS and CDR2 is YYNGEE in the germline V gene. V lost 0 bases to trimming and J lost 5 bases, with 11 bases between them. The CDR3 runs to 14 residues. This CDR3 reads CASSVAAVPTEAFF. As DNA, the CDR3 is TGTGCCAGCAGCGTAGCTGCGGTCCCTACTGAAGCTTTCTTT.

This sequence joins TRBV12-3 or TRBV12-4 and TRBJ1-2; a weak D match, TRBD1 (5 bases). V gave up 4 bases and J gave up 11 bases, with 17 bases separating them. The CDR3 loop spans 13 amino acids. CDR3 in amino acids: CASSSRTVSGYTF. DNA of the CDR3: TGTGCCAGCAGTTCGCGGACGGTCTCAGGGTACACCTTC.

This clonotype was recorded a few times. This chain uses TRBV12-3 or TRBV12-4 with TRBJ1-1; 8 bases fit TRBD1. The CDR3 length is 14 residues. The junction had 10 bases not matched to a gene; V was cut back by 7 bases and J by 6 bases. The CDR3 here is CASTGRTGTAEAFF. CDR3 DNA sequence: TGTGCCAGCACGGGCCGGACAGGGACGGCTGAAGCTTTCTTT.

This clonotype was counted at least ten times. This rearrangement joins TRBV20-1 to TRBJ2-7, with D possibly TRBD1 on 6 matching bases. Germline V CDR1 and CDR2: DFQATT, SNEGSKA (reference sequence). This CDR3 region has 15 residues. V was pared by 4 bases and J by 0 bases, with 16 bases between. CDR3 nucleotide sequence: TGCAGTGCTAACGGGTTGGACAGCCCCTCCTACGAGCAGTACTTC. Translating it yields CSANGLDSPSYEQYF.

This chain links TRBV7-2 with TRBJ1-5; TRBD1 matches 7 bases. Looked up from germline, CDR1 is SGHTA and CDR2 is FQGNSA. Losses at the gene ends were 5 bases for V and 3 bases for J; bases not matched to a gene: 7. This CDR3 comprises 15 residues. The CDR3, as DNA: TGTGCCAGCAGCGGCAGGGGGGGGTACAATCAGCCCCAGCATTTT. Its translation: CASSGRGGYNQPQHF.

This clonotype showed up just a few times. Here the CDR3 reads CASSPLMASGGATGELFF. The CDR3 DNA sequence: TGTGCCAGCAGCCCCTTAATGGCTAGCGGGGGGGCCACCGGGGAGCTGTTTTTT. The V call is TRBV7-2, the J call TRBJ2-2; TRBD2 matches 12 bases. J gave up 4 bases and V 5 bases, and 11 bases lay outside the gene matches. The CDR3 length is 18 residues. Germline V gene data show CDR1 as SGHTA and CDR2 as FQGNSA.

This clonotype was counted many times. This chain links TRBV5-4 with TRBJ2-3; TRBD2 aligns across 14 bases. The CDR3 is 17 amino acids. Unmatched junction bases numbered 5, after V lost 4 bases and J lost 1 base. Germline assignment: CDR1 SGHNT and CDR2 YYREEE (reference sequence). CDR3 DNA: TGTGCCAGCAGCCTACCGGGACTAGCGGGGGGCACAGATACGCAGTATTTT. This gives the protein CASSLPGLAGGTDTQYF.